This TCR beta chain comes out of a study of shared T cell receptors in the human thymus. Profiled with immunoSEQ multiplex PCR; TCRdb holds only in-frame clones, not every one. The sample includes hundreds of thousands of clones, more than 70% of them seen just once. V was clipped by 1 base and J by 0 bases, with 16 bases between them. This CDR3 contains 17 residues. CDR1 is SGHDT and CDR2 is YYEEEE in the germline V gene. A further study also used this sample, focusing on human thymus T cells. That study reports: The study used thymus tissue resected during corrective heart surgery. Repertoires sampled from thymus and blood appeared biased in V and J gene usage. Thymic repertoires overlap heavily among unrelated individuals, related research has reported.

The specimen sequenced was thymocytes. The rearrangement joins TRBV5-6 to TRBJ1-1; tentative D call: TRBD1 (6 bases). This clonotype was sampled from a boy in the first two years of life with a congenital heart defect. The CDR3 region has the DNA TGTGCCAGCAGCTTGCCCTCGAGGGGGACCGTGAACACTGAAGCTTTCTTT. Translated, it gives CASSLPSRGTVNTEAFF.